Each of the 7 T cell receptor beta chains below was sequenced from the same sample in a study of CD4 T cells in relation to SARS-CoV-2 and coronaviruses. Data came from immunoSEQ multiplex PCR; TCRdb stores just in-frame clones and leaves some out. The repertoire has 15,000 to 20,000 clones, 70% to 80% of them found once; the top ten carry roughly 31%. Antigen specificity for these receptors is unknown. CD4+ T cells from unexposed donors were obtained before the COVID-19 pandemic (2011-2018). CD4+ T cells were isolated from the cells after more than 8 days of culture. Sequencing was carried out using CD4+ T cells from PBMCs, cultured in vitro. All receptors derive from a human donor in good health.

CDR3 protein: CATSRGAGGAEDTQYF. CDR3 bases: TGTGCCACCAGCAGAGGTGCAGGGGGCGCCGAAGATACGCAGTATTTT. This rearrangement joins TRBV15 to TRBJ2-3; TRBD1 agrees at 8 bases. The CDR3 runs to 16 residues. Germline CDR1 and CDR2: LNHNV and YYDKDF (reference sequence). Unmatched junction bases numbered 8, after V lost 1 base and J lost 5 bases.

The chain couples TRBV11-2 to TRBJ1-1, with D maybe TRBD1 (6 bases). The V and J ends lost 5 bases and 1 base respectively, with 8 bases between them. The CDR3 has 13 amino acids. CDR1 SGHAT and CDR2 FQNNGV come from the germline V gene. CDR3 sequence reads: CASSQQGNTEAFF. The CDR3 DNA sequence: TGTGCCAGCAGCCAACAGGGGAACACTGAAGCTTTCTTT. Full variable domain (outside the CDR3, taken from reference TRBV11-2 and TRBJ1-1): EAGVAQSPRYKIIEKRQSVAFWCNPISGHATLYWYQQILGQGPKLLIQFQNNGVVDDSQLPKDRFSAERLKGVDSTLKIQPAKLEDSAVYLCASSQQGNTEAFFGQGTRLTVV.

This clone was counted only a few times. This rearrangement joins TRBV19 to TRBJ1-2; weak D call: TRBD1 (6 bases). The CDR3 has 17 amino acids. Looked up from germline, CDR1 is LNHDA and CDR2 is SQIVND (reference sequence). The V and J ends lost 1 base and 0 bases respectively, with 15 bases between them. CDR3 sequence reads: CASSIAAGVGSNYGYTF. The CDR3 nucleotides read TGTGCCAGTAGTATAGCAGCAGGGGTAGGATCTAACTATGGCTACACCTTC.

This chain joins TRBV30 and TRBJ1-3, with D possibly matching TRBD1 (6 bases). Germline loops: CDR1 GTSNPN, CDR2 SVGIG (reference sequence). This CDR3 has 13 residues. V was shortened by 4 bases and J by 4 bases, with 11 bases between the two germline ends. CDR3 protein: CAWTTGWGNTIYF. CDR3 nucleotide sequence: TGTGCCTGGACTACAGGGTGGGGAAACACCATATATTTT.

This chain uses TRBV24-1 with TRBJ2-7, with D possibly TRBD2 on 5 matching bases. Germline V gives CDR1 KGHDR, CDR2 SFDVKD. This CDR3 has 13 amino acids. The V end lost 3 bases, the J end lost 7 bases, and 12 bases lay between the germline ends. For the CDR3, the DNA is TGTGCCACCAGTGATACACCCAGAGGGGAGCAGTACTTC. Its translation is CATSDTPRGEQYF.

This clone was picked up a small number of times. This chain joins TRBV30 and TRBJ1-2; 11 bases fit TRBD1. The V and J ends lost 4 bases and 5 bases, in that order; junction bases with no gene match: 6. In germline, CDR1 is GTSNPN, CDR2 SVGIG (reference sequence). The length of the CDR3 is 14 residues. The CDR3 DNA is TGTGCCTGGACCGGACAGGGGGCAGGGTATGGCTACACCTTC. This sequence encodes CAWTGQGAGYGYTF.

The chain couples TRBV19 to TRBJ2-7; TRBD2 matches at 9 bases. CDR1 is LNHDA, CDR2 SQIVND, per germline (reference sequence). V shed 1 base and J 6 bases; nucleotides not matched to a gene: 4. CDR3 size: 14 residues. CDR3 sequence (DNA): TGTGCCAGTAGTATAGCTAGCGGGAACTTCGAGCAGTACTTC. Amino acids: CASSIASGNFEQYF.